A single sample is the source of the 31 T cell receptor beta chains below, sequenced in a study of beta chain features in type 1 diabetes. Since all of the isolated RNA was reverse transcribed, expressed TCRB transcripts were what got sequenced. Assay used: immunoSEQ multiplex PCR; TCRdb lists only in-frame clones, some missing. The sample lists some 270,000 clones; 8% were seen once. Sequenced: central memory CD4+ T cells from blood. The source of these receptors is a woman aged 18-29 years in good health.

This clone was seen ten or more times. The chain uses TRBV7-2 and TRBJ2-1, with a weak D call TRBD2 (6 bases). The germline V and J ends were trimmed by 9 bases and 0 bases, with 9 bases remaining between them. Looked up from germline, CDR1 is SGHTA and CDR2 is FQGNSA. This CDR3 region has 13 residues. CDR3 DNA: TGTGCCAGTAGCGGAAGCTCCTACAATGAGCAGTTCTTC. It specifies CASSGSSYNEQFF. The full variable domain, completed using reference TRBV7-2 and TRBJ2-1, is GAGVSQSPSNKVTEKGKDVELRCDPISGHTALYWYRQSLGQGLEFLIYFQGNSAPDKSGLPSDRFSAERTGGSVSTLTIQRTQQEDSAVYLCASSGSSYNEQFFGPGTRLTVL.

V usage is TRBV14 and J usage is TRBJ2-5; D possibly corresponds to TRBD1 (6 bases). The CDR3 has 15 amino acids. Germline V gene data show CDR1 as SGHDN and CDR2 as FVKESK. V was clipped by 0 bases and J by 5 bases, with 13 bases between them. CDR3 coding DNA: TGTGCCAGCAGCCAAGATTCAGGACAGTGGGAGACCCAGTACTTC. Translating gives CASSQDSGQWETQYF.

This clone was seen only a few times. The CDR3, as DNA: TGTGCCAGCAGACAGGTGCCCTCTGGAAACACCATATATTTT. This translates into CASRQVPSGNTIYF. The V and J genes are TRBV7-8 and TRBJ1-3; possibly TRBD1 for D (5 bases). The germline V and J ends were trimmed by 6 bases and 0 bases, with 9 bases remaining between them. The CDR3 extends over 14 amino acids. The germline V gene has CDR1 SGHVS and CDR2 FQNEAQ.

This clone turned up a few times. The CDR3 loop reads CASSQAYQDSYEQYF. CDR3 nucleotides: TGCGCCAGCAGCCAAGCATACCAGGACTCCTACGAGCAGTACTTC. The chain has TRBV4-3 and TRBJ2-7; no clear D gene. This CDR3 is built from 15 residues. Germline values: CDR1 LGHNA, CDR2 YSLEER. V lost 1 base and J 0 bases, leaving 10 bases between the germline ends.

This chain uses TRBV5-1 with TRBJ2-7; D remains unclear. The germline CDR1 and CDR2 sequences are SGHRS and YFSETQ. The CDR3 loop spans 14 amino acids. Trimming shortened V by 3 bases and J by 1 base, and 11 bases separated the two germline ends. The CDR3 here is CASSSDPQSYEQYV. As DNA, the CDR3 is TGCGCCAGCAGCTCTGACCCTCAATCCTACGAGCAGTACGTC.

The J gene is TRBJ2-7, the V gene TRBV11-2, with a weak D call TRBD1 (5 bases). With 4 bases removed from V and 7 bases from J, the gap between germline ends came to 14 bases. The CDR3 consists of 13 residues. Germline assignment: CDR1 SGHAT and CDR2 FQNNGV. The DNA of the CDR3 is TGTGCCAGCAGCTCAAACGTAGGGGCAGAGCAGTACGTC. It encodes CASSSNVGAEQYV.

The chain couples TRBV4-2 to TRBJ1-5, with D tentatively TRBD1 (6 bases). Germline V lookup: CDR1 LGHNA, CDR2 YNFKEQ. The CDR3 loop spans 16 amino acids. Trimming removed 0 bases from V and 3 bases from J, with 12 bases in between. The CDR3 region is CASSQEGGQPNQPQHF. In DNA, the CDR3 is TGTGCCAGCAGCCAAGAGGGGGGGCAGCCCAATCAGCCCCAGCATTTT.

This chain links TRBV14 with TRBJ2-1; unclear D gene. CDR1 and CDR2 from the germline V gene are SGHDN and FVKESK. V lost 1 base and J 5 bases, leaving 9 bases between the germline ends. The CDR3 loop spans 14 amino acids. The CDR3 reads CASSQAYLNNEQFF. The CDR3 nucleotides read TGTGCCAGCAGCCAAGCCTATCTAAACAATGAGCAGTTCTTC.

The genes are TRBV7-8 and TRBJ1-5; unclear D gene. The CDR3 has 13 amino acids. The germline gives CDR1 SGHVS, CDR2 FQNEAQ. The ends were cut back, 6 bases at V and 9 bases at J, with 15 bases in the middle. Here the CDR3 reads CASRRDGSRPQHF. The CDR3 coding sequence is TGTGCCAGCAGGAGAGACGGGTCACGGCCCCAGCATTTT.

The table lists this clone with a few counts. The chain employs TRBV7-2 and TRBJ2-7; 10 bases map to TRBD2. Unmatched junction bases numbered 10, after V lost 5 bases and J lost 6 bases. The CDR3 runs to 15 residues. Germline V CDR1 and CDR2: SGHTA, FQGNSA. CDR3 sequence (DNA): TGTGCCAGCAGCACCAAAGCGGGAGGGCCCCTCGAGCAGTACTTC. Its protein product is CASSTKAGGPLEQYF.

The rearrangement links TRBV9 to TRBJ1-2, with TRBD1 matching 9 bases. Trimming took 3 bases from V and 4 from J; bases not matched to a gene: 10. This CDR3 contains 16 residues. CDR1 is SGDLS, CDR2 YYNGEE, per germline. CDR3 coding DNA: TGTGCCAGCAGCGCGACGGGACAGGGAGGCTCCTATGGCTACACCTTC. Protein: CASSATGQGGSYGYTF.

In this sample, this clone turned up a few times. The chain couples TRBV6-4 to TRBJ2-5; possibly TRBD2 for D (6 bases). V gave up 8 bases and J gave up 3 bases, with 13 bases separating them. The CDR3 sequence is 13 residues long. In germline, CDR1 is MRHNA, CDR2 SNTAGT. CDR3 in DNA: TGTGCCAGCTCGTTACCGGGGGAAGAGACCCAGTACTTC. Amino acid sequence: CASSLPGEETQYF.

This clone was found many times. This same CDR3 is encoded by further DNA sequences in the sample. DNA of the CDR3: TGTGCCTCCAGGGGCCTGGAGACCCAGTACTTC. Translating it yields CASRGLETQYF. The rearrangement uses TRBV27 and TRBJ2-5; D is perhaps TRBD1 (6 bases). The CDR3 has 11 amino acids. Trimming left V 11 bases short and J 5 bases short, with 12 bases between. CDR1 and CDR2 from the germline V gene are MNHEY and SMNVEV (reference sequence).

The chain has TRBV7-8 and TRBJ2-1, with a tentative D call TRBD1 (6 bases). V dropped 5 bases and J dropped 2 bases, with 13 bases sitting between them. Germline lookup yields CDR1 SGHVS and CDR2 FQNEAQ. The CDR3 is 15 residues long. This CDR3 is CASSLMGQPYNEQFF. DNA of the CDR3: TGTGCCAGCAGCCTGATGGGACAACCCTACAATGAGCAGTTCTTC.

In its sample, this clone was seen many times. At one boundary the junction diverges from the germline segment, which might be a read error. This chain links TRBV5-6 with TRBJ2-1; D ambiguous. The germline V gene encodes CDR1 SGHDT and CDR2 YYEEEE. This CDR3 region has 13 residues. For the CDR3, the DNA is TGTGCCAGCAGCTTGGCCCATTTGGCCAGGCCGGTCTTC. This codes for CASSLAHLARPVF.

This chain uses TRBV7-8 with TRBJ1-1; D is ambiguous. Germline V CDR1 and CDR2: SGHVS, FQNEAQ. V lost 5 bases and J 2 bases, leaving 3 bases between the germline ends. The CDR3 contains 11 residues. For the CDR3, the DNA is TGTGCCAGCAGCCTTAACACTGAAGCTTTCTTT. Protein: CASSLNTEAFF. The full variable domain, its missing parts supplied by reference TRBV7-8 and TRBJ1-1, is GAGVSQSPRYKVAKRGQDVALRCDPISGHVSLFWYQQALGQGPEFLTYFQNEAQLDKSGLPSDRFFAERPEGSVSTLKIQRTQQEDSAVYLCASSLNTEAFFGQGTRLTVV.

This clone was counted between two and nine times. The chain uses TRBV10-3 and TRBJ1-6; 10 nucleotides line up with TRBD1. This CDR3 is built from 14 residues. V dropped 7 bases and J dropped 7; count of bases not matched to a gene: 4. Germline V gene sequence: CDR1 ENHRY, CDR2 SYGVKD. The CDR3 reads CAITSGQGNSPLHF. DNA for the CDR3: TGTGCCATCACTTCGGGACAGGGGAATTCACCCCTCCACTTT.

The chain combines TRBV6-5 with TRBJ2-1; TRBD2 aligns across 12 bases. CDR1 and CDR2 from the germline V gene are MNHEY and SVGAGI. CDR3 length: 16 amino acids. The V segment lost 4 bases and the J segment 3 bases; nucleotides outside the gene matches: 4. CDR3 sequence: CASSSTGLAGYNEQFF. The CDR3 DNA reads as TGTGCCAGCAGTTCAACGGGACTAGCGGGCTACAATGAGCAGTTCTTC.

V usage is TRBV7-8 and J usage is TRBJ1-1; no clear D gene. CDR3 size: 14 residues. Per the germline V gene, CDR1 is SGHVS and CDR2 is FQNEAQ. The V and J ends lost 5 bases and 1 base respectively, with 11 bases between them. CDR3 protein: CASSLGLQNTEAFF. The CDR3 DNA reads TGTGCCAGCAGCCTCGGACTCCAGAACACTGAAGCTTTCTTT.

This clone was observed at least ten times. V and J are TRBV2 and TRBJ2-5; D is possibly TRBD1 (5 bases). The CDR3 spans 13 residues. CDR1 and CDR2 from the germline V gene are SNHLY and FYNNEI. The V end was cut by 7 bases, the J end by 2 bases, with 11 bases between. CDR3 sequence (DNA): TGTGCCAGCAATTCAGGGATTCAAGAGACCCAGTACTTC. Amino acids: CASNSGIQETQYF.

The chain employs TRBV27 and TRBJ2-6; unclear D gene. Trimming took off 2 bases at V and 0 bases at J, with 5 bases between the two ends. The germline V gene encodes CDR1 MNHEY and CDR2 SMNVEV (reference sequence). This CDR3 is 15 amino acids long. CDR3 nucleotides: TGTGCCAGCAGTTTAGCTAGCTCTGGGGCCAACGTCCTGACTTTC. Translating it yields CASSLASSGANVLTF. The full variable domain, in which reference TRBV27 and TRBJ2-6 provide the parts outside the CDR3, is EAQVTQNPRYLITVTGKKLTVTCSQNMNHEYMSWYRQDPGLGLRQIYYSMNVEVTDKGDVPEGYKVSRKEKRNFPLILESPSPNQTSLYFCASSLASSGANVLTFGAGSRLTVL.

The chain links TRBV7-9 to TRBJ2-7; unclear D gene. The CDR3 length is 14 residues. V lost 0 bases and J 7 bases, leaving 13 bases between the germline ends. Germline lookup yields CDR1 SEHNR and CDR2 FQNEAQ (reference sequence). The CDR3 nucleotides read TGTGCCAGCAGCTTAGCGAGCACCCTCGGGGAGCAGTACGTC. Translated, it gives CASSLASTLGEQYV.

This clone was seen a few times. This chain connects TRBV9 to TRBJ2-7; tentative D call: TRBD2 (5 bases). V was clipped by 1 base and J by 6 bases, with 20 bases between them. This CDR3 is 16 amino acids long. Germline loops: CDR1 SGDLS, CDR2 YYNGEE. CDR3 bases: TGTGCCAGCAGCGTAACGGGAAACACGCCCCTCCTCGAGCAGTACTTC. Residues: CASSVTGNTPLLEQYF.

The chain carries TRBV7-6 and TRBJ2-7; 7 bases line up with TRBD2. The V gene end was trimmed by 2 bases and the J gene end by 3 bases; junction bases not matched to a gene: 4. Germline-derived CDR1 and CDR2 are SGHVS and FNYEAQ. CDR3 length: 14 residues. The CDR3 reads CASSLSSGDYEQYV. The DNA of the CDR3 is TGTGCCAGCAGCTTATCAAGCGGGGACTACGAGCAGTACGTC.

The chain is built from TRBV18 and TRBJ1-3; D might be TRBD1 (5 bases). Trimming took off 4 bases at V and 0 bases at J, with 10 bases between the two ends. Germline lookup yields CDR1 KGHSH and CDR2 LQKENI. This CDR3 region has 15 residues. The CDR3 region has the DNA TGTGCCAGCTCACAAGGGACGGCCTCTGGAAACACCATATATTTT. Translation gives CASSQGTASGNTIYF.

This clone turned up a few times. The chain joins TRBV27 to TRBJ2-1; D is undetermined. With 7 bases removed from V and 0 bases from J, the gap between germline ends came to 4 bases. This CDR3 is 12 amino acids long. Germline-derived CDR1 and CDR2 are MNHEY and SMNVEV (reference sequence). CDR3 bases: TGTGCCAGCACCACCTCCTACAATGAGCAGTTCTTC. Translation gives CASTTSYNEQFF.

Ten or more counts support this clone. The chain employs TRBV7-9 and TRBJ1-4, with TRBD1 matching 7 bases. The CDR3 is 16 amino acids. Germline-derived CDR1 and CDR2 are SEHNR and FQNEAQ (reference sequence). V was clipped by 2 bases and J by 10 bases; unmatched bases: 13. Here the CDR3 DNA reads TGTGCCAGCAGCTTACAAGGGACCAAACCAGGGGGAAAACTGTTTTTT. This encodes CASSLQGTKPGGKLFF. Together with reference TRBV7-9 and TRBJ1-4, the CDR3 gives the full variable domain: DTGVSQNPRHKITKRGQNVTFRCDPISEHNRLYWYRQTLGQGPEFLTYFQNEAQLEKSRLLSDRFSAERPKGSFSTLEIQRTEQGDSAMYLCASSLQGTKPGGKLFFGSGTQLSVL.

V gene TRBV6-6 combines with J gene TRBJ1-3, with 8 bases aligning to TRBD1. J gave up 4 bases and V 7 bases, and 9 bases lay outside the gene matches. The CDR3 is 15 amino acids. Germline V lookup: CDR1 MNHNY, CDR2 SVGAGI (reference sequence). In nucleotides, the CDR3 is TGTGCCAGCACCCCGGGACAGGCGAGGGGAAACACCATATATTTT. Its translation is CASTPGQARGNTIYF.

This clone was counted between two and nine times. The chain has TRBV7-9 and TRBJ2-3, with D unresolved. The CDR3 spans 16 residues. Germline V lookup: CDR1 SEHNR, CDR2 FQNEAQ (reference sequence). Trimming took 1 base from V and 3 from J, leaving 14 bases between them. CDR3 sequence (DNA): TGTGCCAGCAGCTTAGGGGGTTCAGCCGGAACAGATACGCAGTATTTT. Protein: CASSLGGSAGTDTQYF.

This clone was detected only a few times. The chain combines TRBV7-6 with TRBJ2-7; D possibly corresponds to TRBD2 (6 bases). Germline CDR1 and CDR2: SGHVS and FNYEAQ. This CDR3 contains 13 residues. The V gene lost 4 bases and the J gene lost 6 bases, with 13 bases spanning the gap. The CDR3 DNA sequence: TGTGCCAGCAGCTCATATAGCGGCGGCGAGCAGTACTTC. Its protein is CASSSYSGGEQYF.

On this clone itself: The sample holds other DNA sequences that translate to the same CDR3. The V and J genes are TRBV18 and TRBJ1-1; D remains ambiguous. Germline CDR1 and CDR2: KGHSH and LQKENI. The CDR3 sequence is 13 residues long. The V end was cut by 3 bases, the J end by 5 bases, with 10 bases between. The CDR3 DNA reads as TGTGCCAGCTCACCTCAGGCCGGAACTGAAGCTTTCTTT. Translated, it gives CASSPQAGTEAFF.